This TCR beta chain originates from a study of CD8+CD57+ T cells in acquired aplastic anemia. In the study overall: When averaged, DNA from sorted CD4+ and CD8+ cells came to approximately 3.2 ug. CD4+ cells from healthy donors averaged approximately 11 million reads.

Germline CDR1 LNHDA, CDR2 SQIVND (reference sequence). The length of the CDR3 is 13 residues. The V and J ends lost 10 bases and 1 base respectively, with 13 bases between them. The TCR beta profiling, which covered VDJ combination and CDR3 sequence, was carried out using genomic DNA as the template. MiXCR was run by TCRdb on the reads, yielding one entry per CDR3 protein. The data show about 160,000 distinct CDR3 sequences, with around 40% seen just once and 0.9% to 1.2% held by the top ten. This clonotype was found once. The antigen remains undetermined. Study observations and caveats: CD8+ Simpson's diversity in patients was not significantly different from that in controls. Overlapping CD8+ CDR3 repertoires of patients and controls contained about 27 shared sequences.

The TCR originated in a human donor in good health. V gene TRBV19 combines with J gene TRBJ1-1, with D possibly matching TRBD1 (5 bases). Source material: sorted CD4+, CD8+, or CD8+CD57+ T cells (not recorded which) from PBMCs. CDR3 DNA sequence: TGTGCCACTCGGGACTCCCGGAACACTGAAGCTTTCTTT. Translated: CATRDSRNTEAFF.